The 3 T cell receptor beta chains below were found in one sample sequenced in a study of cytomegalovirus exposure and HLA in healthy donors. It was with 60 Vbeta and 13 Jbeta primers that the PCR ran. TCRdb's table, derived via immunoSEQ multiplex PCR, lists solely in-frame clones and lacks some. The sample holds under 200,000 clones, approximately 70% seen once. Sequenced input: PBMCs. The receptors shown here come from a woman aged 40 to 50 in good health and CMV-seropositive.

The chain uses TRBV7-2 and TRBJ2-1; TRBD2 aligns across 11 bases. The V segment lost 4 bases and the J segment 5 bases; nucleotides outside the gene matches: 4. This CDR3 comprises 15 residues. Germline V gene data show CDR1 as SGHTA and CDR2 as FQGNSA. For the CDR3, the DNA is TGTGCCAGCAGCTCCCTAGCGGGGGGTAACAATGAGCAGTTCTTC. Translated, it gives CASSSLAGGNNEQFF.

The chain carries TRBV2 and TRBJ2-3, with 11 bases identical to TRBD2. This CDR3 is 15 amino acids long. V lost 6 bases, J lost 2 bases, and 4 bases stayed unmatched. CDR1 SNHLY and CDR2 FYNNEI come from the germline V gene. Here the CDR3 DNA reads TGTGCCAGCAGAAAGACTAGCGGGATCACAGATACGCAGTATTTT. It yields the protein CASRKTSGITDTQYF.

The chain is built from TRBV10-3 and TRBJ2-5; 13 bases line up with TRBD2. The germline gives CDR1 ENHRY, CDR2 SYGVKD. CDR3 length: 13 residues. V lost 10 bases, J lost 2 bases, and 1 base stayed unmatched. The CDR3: CATGLAGQETQYF. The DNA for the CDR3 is TGTGCCACGGGACTAGCGGGGCAAGAGACCCAGTACTTC.